The 28 T cell receptor beta chains in this list originate from one sample, sequenced in a study of vaccination effects on CD4 cells after COVID-19. After expansion with viral peptide pools in the ViraFEST assay, antigen-specific CD4+ T cells were sequenced. CD4+ T cell isolation took place after 10 days of culture. PCR confirmed that the person was infected with SARS-CoV-2 between March and December 2020. Antigens of these TCRs are unknown. TCRdb keeps only in-frame clones here, not all; method: immunoSEQ multiplex PCR. The sample records 55,000 or so clones, 76% being singletons. The sample consisted of CD4+ T cells from PBMCs cultured with HIV peptides, taken before COVID-19 vaccination. Subset here: HIV-1 Nef peptide pool negative control/reference culture. The receptors shown here come from a human donor who had a prior SARS-CoV-2 infection.

V gene TRBV12-3 or TRBV12-4 combines with J gene TRBJ1-1, with D uncertain. V was trimmed by 2 bases and J by 7 bases, leaving 11 bases between them. CDR3 length: 13 residues. The CDR3 here is CASSLREADEAFF. CDR3 nucleotide sequence: TGTGCCAGCAGTTTAAGAGAGGCGGATGAAGCTTTCTTT.

This clone came up once. V and J are TRBV3-1 (or the pseudogene TRBV3-2) and TRBJ2-3; the D is unclear. The CDR3 covers 15 residues. The germline V gene encodes CDR1 LGHDT and CDR2 YNNKEL (reference sequence). Trimming removed 0 bases from V and 4 bases from J, with 11 bases in between. The chain's CDR3 is CASSQDPHFPDTQYF. For the CDR3, the DNA is TGTGCCAGCAGCCAAGATCCCCACTTTCCAGATACGCAGTATTTT.

The gene calls are TRBV2 and TRBJ2-1; D not certain. This CDR3 contains 12 residues. Germline-derived CDR1 and CDR2 are SNHLY and FYNNEI. The ends were cut back, 3 bases at V and 8 bases at J, with 8 bases in the middle. The CDR3 region has the DNA TGTGCCAGCAGTGATATCGGAGATGAGCAGTTCTTC. Its protein is CASSDIGDEQFF.

The chain employs TRBV5-1 and TRBJ2-2, with D perhaps matching TRBD2 (6 bases). V lost 3 bases and J lost 8, with 8 bases in between. CDR1 SGHRS and CDR2 YFSETQ come from the germline V gene. This CDR3 contains 12 residues. The CDR3 sequence: CASSWRVGELFF. The CDR3 nucleotides are TGCGCCAGCAGCTGGAGGGTAGGGGAGCTGTTTTTT.

The DNA of the CDR3 is TGTGCCAGCAGCTTAAGTTTCGGGCAAAACTACGAGCAGTACTTC. Protein sequence: CASSLSFGQNYEQYF. The chain links TRBV5-5 to TRBJ2-7; D not certain. The CDR3 spans 15 residues. Germline-derived CDR1 and CDR2 are SGHKS and YYEKEE (reference sequence). V was clipped by 2 bases and J by 3 bases, with 15 bases between them.

The chain combines TRBV27 with TRBJ1-4, with unresolved D. This CDR3 has 18 amino acids. The germline V and J ends were trimmed by 4 bases and 4 bases, with 22 bases remaining between them. CDR1 and CDR2 from the germline V gene are MNHEY and SMNVEV (reference sequence). CDR3 nucleotides: TGTGCCAGCAGTTCGTTCGGTTTTTTCGGGAGTAATAATGAAAAACTGTTTTTT. This sequence encodes CASSSFGFFGSNNEKLFF.

V gene TRBV6-1 combines with J gene TRBJ1-5, with no clear D. The CDR3 is made up of 13 amino acids. Germline CDR1 reads MNHNS; CDR2 reads SASEGT. The V end lost 3 bases, the J end lost 4 bases, and 7 bases lay between the germline ends. This CDR3 reads CASSEGTNQPQHF. The CDR3 coding sequence is TGTGCCAGCAGTGAGGGAACGAATCAGCCCCAGCATTTT.

The V gene is TRBV7-6, the J gene TRBJ1-2; TRBD1 aligns across 7 bases. Germline V CDR1 and CDR2: SGHVS, FNYEAQ. The length of the CDR3 is 13 residues. V lost 3 bases to trimming and J lost 4 bases; unmatched junction nucleotides: 2. CDR3 in DNA: TGTGCCAGCAGCTTTCCAGGGGGCTATGGCTACACCTTC. Protein product: CASSFPGGYGYTF.

This chain uses TRBV5-1 with TRBJ2-3, with D perhaps TRBD2 (5 bases). The V gene's germline CDR1 is SGHRS and CDR2 YFSETQ. V lost 3 bases to trimming and J lost 2 bases, with 10 bases between them. CDR3 size: 14 residues. The CDR3 nucleotides read TGCGCCAGCAGCTCGGGGAGAACCACAGATACGCAGTATTTT. Translation: CASSSGRTTDTQYF.

The chain joins TRBV4-2 to TRBJ2-5, with D possibly being TRBD2 (6 bases). Germline-derived CDR1 and CDR2 are LGHNA and YNFKEQ. With 4 bases removed from V and 2 bases from J, the gap between germline ends came to 14 bases. The CDR3 loop spans 15 amino acids. The CDR3 reads CASSPNLAQQETQYF. The DNA of the CDR3 is TGTGCCAGCAGCCCGAACCTAGCGCAGCAAGAGACCCAGTACTTC.

CDR3 sequence (DNA): TGTGCCAGCAGCAAGCGGGGGGGCGGCGGGGAGCTGTTTTTT. It codes for CASSKRGGGGELFF. The V call is TRBV7-3, the J call TRBJ2-2; 10 bases agree with TRBD2. V lost 5 bases, J lost 7 bases, and 4 bases stayed unmatched. CDR1 SGHTA and CDR2 FQGTGA come from the germline V gene. This CDR3 is 14 amino acids long.

This chain links TRBV11-3 with TRBJ2-7; 8 positions agree with TRBD1. This CDR3 spans 16 amino acids. Losses at the gene ends were 5 bases for V and 0 bases for J; bases not matched to a gene: 9. The germline V gene encodes CDR1 SGHNT and CDR2 YENEEA. CDR3 nucleotides: TGTGCCAGCAGCCCCCGAGGTCAGGGGGCCTCCTACGAGCAGTACTTC. It translates to CASSPRGQGASYEQYF.

This clone was seen only once. The J gene is TRBJ2-1, the V gene TRBV5-1, with 9 positions matching TRBD1. The CDR3 runs 16 residues. Germline V CDR1 and CDR2: SGHRS, YFSETQ. Unmatched junction bases numbered 10, after V lost 4 bases and J lost 5 bases. CDR3 sequence reads: CASSPGQGGWDNEQFF. CDR3 DNA: TGCGCCAGCAGCCCGGGACAGGGTGGCTGGGACAATGAGCAGTTCTTC.

The chain couples TRBV6-6 to TRBJ1-1, with unresolved D. The V end lost 6 bases, the J end lost 8 bases, and 13 bases lay between the germline ends. Germline CDR1 reads MNHNY; CDR2 reads SVGAGI (reference sequence). The CDR3 has 12 residues. The DNA for the CDR3 is TGTGCCAGCAGCGCGTACGGGAGAGAAGCTTTCTTT. Protein product: CASSAYGREAFF.

The gene calls are TRBV7-2 and TRBJ2-4; the D gene is possibly TRBD2 (6 bases). The CDR3 covers 14 residues. Germline loops: CDR1 SGHTA, CDR2 FQGNSA. V dropped 1 base and J dropped 5 bases, with 9 bases sitting between them. CDR3 in DNA: TGTGCCAGCAGCTTAGGCGGGATTGAAAACATTCAGTACTTC. It yields the protein CASSLGGIENIQYF.

The V call is TRBV25-1, the J call TRBJ2-7, with 12 positions matching TRBD1. CDR1 MGHDK and CDR2 SYGVNS come from the germline V gene. The CDR3 contains 14 residues. The J segment lost 10 bases and the V segment lost 7 bases, leaving 11 bases of the junction unmatched. The CDR3 nucleotides read TGTGCCAGCACCTCTTCCCGGGACAGGGGGCCACAGTACTTC. It is translated as CASTSSRDRGPQYF.

The chain links TRBV11-3 to TRBJ1-1; D ambiguous. Per germline, CDR1 SGHNT and CDR2 YENEEA. The V and J ends lost 5 bases and 0 bases respectively, with 13 bases between them. The CDR3 runs to 15 residues. CDR3 residues: CASSTRAVVNTEAFF. CDR3 nucleotide sequence: TGTGCCAGCAGCACACGGGCGGTGGTGAACACTGAAGCTTTCTTT.

V usage is TRBV9 and J usage is TRBJ1-6, with D possibly matching TRBD1 (5 bases). V lost 1 base and J lost 6, with 14 bases in between. The CDR3 is made up of 16 amino acids. Germline assignment: CDR1 SGDLS and CDR2 YYNGEE. The CDR3 DNA is TGTGCCAGCAGCGTAAATCCTGGGACCACTAATTCACCCCTCCACTTT. Its translation is CASSVNPGTTNSPLHF.

The chain employs TRBV15 and TRBJ2-1; no firm D call. Germline loops: CDR1 LNHNV, CDR2 YYDKDF (reference sequence). The ends were cut back, 0 bases at V and 12 bases at J, with 12 bases in the middle. CDR3 length: 13 amino acids. CDR3 amino acids: CATSRDFFEWQFF. In nucleotides, the CDR3 is TGTGCCACCAGCAGAGATTTTTTCGAGTGGCAGTTCTTC. The complete variable domain, with remaining parts taken from reference TRBV15 and TRBJ2-1, reads DAMVIQNPRYQVTQFGKPVTLSCSQTLNHNVMYWYQQKSSQAPKLLFHYYDKDFNNEADTPDNFQSRRPNTSFCFLDIRSPGLGDTAMYLCATSRDFFEWQFFGPGTRLTVL.

This chain uses TRBV12-3 or TRBV12-4 with TRBJ2-2, with D unclear. Trimming left V 7 bases short and J 5 bases short, with 8 bases between. There are 12 residues in the CDR3. DNA for the CDR3: TGTGCCAGCACACGAAGGACCGGGGAGCTGTTTTTT. Amino acids: CASTRRTGELFF.

The CDR3 is CASSLESGMNTGELFF. Here the CDR3 DNA reads TGCGCCAGCAGCTTGGAGTCAGGGATGAACACCGGGGAGCTGTTTTTT. V and J are TRBV5-1 and TRBJ2-2, with D possibly matching TRBD1 (5 bases). V lost 0 bases to trimming and J lost 1 base, with 10 bases between them. CDR1 is SGHRS and CDR2 is YFSETQ in the germline V gene. The CDR3 runs to 16 residues.

The chain uses TRBV28 and TRBJ2-7; D not resolved. Germline CDR1 and CDR2: MDHEN and SYDVKM. Trimming removed 6 bases from V and 3 bases from J, with 18 bases in between. The CDR3 is 15 residues long. Here the CDR3 DNA reads TGTGCCAGCAGCACCCCCGGTGGCAGAGTCTACGAGCAGTACTTC. This sequence encodes CASSTPGGRVYEQYF.

This clone was seen a few times. The junction differs from germline at one of its ends, possibly a read error. The rearrangement uses TRBV7-2 and TRBJ1-1; tentatively, D is TRBD1 (6 bases). The V gene's germline CDR1 is SGHTA and CDR2 FQGNSA. The CDR3 extends over 11 amino acids. Written as DNA, the CDR3 is TGTGCCAGCAGTGCTGGGGGGCCGGTGAAATTT. It encodes CASSAGGPVKF.

The table lists this clone with a count of one. The rearrangement links TRBV2 to TRBJ2-7; 9 positions match TRBD1. V was clipped by 8 bases and J by 0 bases; unmatched bases: 5. Per germline, CDR1 SNHLY and CDR2 FYNNEI. The CDR3 runs 14 residues. The CDR3 sequence is CASSRDRDSYEQYF. The CDR3 DNA sequence: TGTGCCAGCTCCCGGGACAGGGACTCCTACGAGCAGTACTTC.

The chain employs TRBV5-1 and TRBJ1-4, with D uncertain. CDR1 SGHRS and CDR2 YFSETQ come from the germline V gene. Trimming stripped 5 bases from V and 6 bases from J, with 11 bases between. The CDR3 runs to 13 residues. In DNA, the CDR3 is TGCGCCAGCAGGCGGAAGGAGCATGAAAAACTGTTTTTT. It codes for CASRRKEHEKLFF.

The genes are TRBV5-1 and TRBJ1-3; 7 bases line up with TRBD1. The junction had 7 bases not matched to a gene; V was cut back by 4 bases and J by 3 bases. The V gene's germline CDR1 is SGHRS and CDR2 YFSETQ. The CDR3 contains 15 residues. Here the CDR3 DNA reads TGCGCCAGCAGCCGAGGGACAGCTGGTGGAAACACCATATATTTT. Translation: CASSRGTAGGNTIYF.

V usage is TRBV7-2 and J usage is TRBJ2-3, with 14 bases identical to TRBD2. The CDR3 totals 16 residues. Germline V lookup: CDR1 SGHTA, CDR2 FQGNSA. With V trimmed by 4 bases and J by 1 base, 1 base remained unmatched. The CDR3 DNA follows: TGTGCCAGCAGCTGGGGACTAGCGGGGGGCACAGATACGCAGTATTTT. Translated, it gives CASSWGLAGGTDTQYF.

This chain connects TRBV4-3 to TRBJ2-3; the D is unclear. This CDR3 region has 13 residues. V was trimmed by 1 base and J by 8 bases, leaving 10 bases between them. CDR1 is LGHNA and CDR2 is YSLEER in the germline V gene. CDR3 protein: CASSQVRKGTQYF. The CDR3, as DNA: TGCGCCAGCAGCCAAGTTCGGAAGGGTACGCAGTATTTT.